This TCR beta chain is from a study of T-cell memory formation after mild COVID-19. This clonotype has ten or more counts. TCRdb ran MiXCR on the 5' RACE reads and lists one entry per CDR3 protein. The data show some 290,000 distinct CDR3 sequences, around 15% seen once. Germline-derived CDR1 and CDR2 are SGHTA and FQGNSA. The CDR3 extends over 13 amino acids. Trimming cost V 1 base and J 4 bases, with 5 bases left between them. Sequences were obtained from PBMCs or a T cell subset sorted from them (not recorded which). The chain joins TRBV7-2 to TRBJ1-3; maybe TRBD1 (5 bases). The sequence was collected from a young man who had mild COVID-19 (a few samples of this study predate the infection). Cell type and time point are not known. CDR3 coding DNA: TGTGCCAGCAGCTTAGGGGGGGGAAACACCATATATTTT. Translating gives CASSLGGGNTIYF.